These 9 T cell receptor beta chains share one sample of origin, sequenced in a study of blood T cell repertoires in COVID-19. This table comes from immunoSEQ multiplex PCR, and its TCRdb copy is limited to in-frame clones, with some not included. The table has 250,000 to 300,000 clones, about 86% seen once. Sequenced sample: PBMCs or T cells enriched from blood (not recorded which). These receptors all stem from a man aged 25 to 45 with acute COVID-19.

This rearrangement joins TRBV11-2 to TRBJ2-5; a weak D match, TRBD2 (6 bases). The CDR3 totals 15 residues. Deletions cut 4 bases from V and 2 bases from J, with 14 bases between. CDR1 SGHAT and CDR2 FQNNGV come from the germline V gene. CDR3 DNA sequence: TGTGCCAGCAGCTCCCAGAGACTAGTACAAGAGACCCAGTACTTC. As protein: CASSSQRLVQETQYF.

DNA of the CDR3: TGTGCCAGCAATCCCAGGGCTAGCAATCAGCCCCAGCATTTT. It specifies CASNPRASNQPQHF. The genes are TRBV27 and TRBJ1-5, with D possibly matching TRBD1 (5 bases). Trimming left V 7 bases short and J 0 bases short, with 10 bases between. The germline CDR1 and CDR2 sequences are MNHEY and SMNVEV (reference sequence). The CDR3 contains 14 residues.

V is TRBV7-9 and J is TRBJ1-5; 10 bases line up with TRBD1. V trimming: 5 bases; J trimming: 4 bases; junction bases outside the gene matches: 11. The CDR3 loop spans 17 amino acids. Germline V gene data show CDR1 as SEHNR and CDR2 as FQNEAQ (reference sequence). For the CDR3, the DNA is TGTGCCAGCAGCCCAGGGGGGACAGGGGTCGGAAATCAGCCCCAGCATTTT. Its protein product is CASSPGGTGVGNQPQHF.

This clone was seen only once. V is TRBV25-1 and J is TRBJ1-4; TRBD1 matches 7 bases. J was trimmed by 4 bases and V by 6 bases; bases with no gene match: 5. This CDR3 comprises 14 residues. Germline CDR1 MGHDK, CDR2 SYGVNS. The chain's CDR3 is CASSPTGYNEKLFF. As DNA, the CDR3 is TGTGCCAGCAGCCCGACAGGGTATAATGAAAAACTGTTTTTT.

The rearrangement joins TRBV24-1 to TRBJ2-1; the D gene is possibly TRBD2 (6 bases). Germline loops: CDR1 KGHDR, CDR2 SFDVKD. The CDR3 is 17 residues long. V lost 4 bases, J lost 0 bases, and 15 bases lay in between. The CDR3 sequence: CATSDPAKDYSYNEQFF. In nucleotides, the CDR3 is TGTGCCACCAGTGACCCAGCTAAGGACTACTCCTACAATGAGCAGTTCTTC.

The chain has TRBV5-1 and TRBJ2-2; TRBD2 matches at 7 bases. V was pared by 2 bases and J by 5 bases, with 6 bases of the junction left unmatched. Germline V gene data show CDR1 as SGHRS and CDR2 as YFSETQ. This CDR3 is 15 amino acids long. CDR3 amino acids: CASSLNGLETGELFF. CDR3 DNA: TGCGCCAGCAGCTTAAATGGACTAGAGACCGGGGAGCTGTTTTTT.

The chain couples TRBV6-5 to TRBJ2-3, with D possibly being TRBD2 (5 bases). CDR1 is MNHEY, CDR2 SVGAGI, per germline. Trimming took 0 bases from V and 3 from J, leaving 13 bases between them. The CDR3 spans 16 residues. The chain's CDR3 is CASSYSPGRGTDTQYF. For the CDR3, the DNA is TGTGCCAGCAGTTACTCACCGGGGAGAGGGACAGATACGCAGTATTTT.

V gene TRBV7-6 combines with J gene TRBJ2-7, with TRBD1 matching 10 bases. This CDR3 has 15 amino acids. J was trimmed by 2 bases and V by 6 bases; bases with no gene match: 7. Germline V lookup: CDR1 SGHVS, CDR2 FNYEAQ. CDR3: CASSLTGTGAYEQYV. DNA for the CDR3: TGTGCCAGCAGTCTCACCGGGACAGGGGCCTACGAGCAGTACGTC.

The chain links TRBV18 to TRBJ2-2; D not certain. The CDR3 length is 15 residues. V was shortened by 3 bases and J by 4 bases, with 12 bases between the two germline ends. Per germline, CDR1 KGHSH and CDR2 LQKENI. Written as DNA, the CDR3 is TGTGCCAGCTCACCGCGCGTACGTGGCACCGGGGAGCTGTTTTTT. This translates into CASSPRVRGTGELFF.